These 11 T cell receptor beta chains were sequenced from one sample in a study of cytomegalovirus exposure and HLA in healthy donors. In the PCR, 60 Vbeta and 13 Jbeta primers were used. Sequencing was performed with immunoSEQ multiplex PCR; in TCRdb, only in-frame clones are kept and a portion is missing. The table records approximately 300,000 clones, roughly 86% of them present only once. The sequencing input was PBMCs. These receptors were obtained from a woman aged 40-49 years in good health and CMV-seropositive.

V is TRBV27 and J is TRBJ1-1; D remains ambiguous. Trimming left V 2 bases short and J 0 bases short, with 7 bases between. This CDR3 spans 14 amino acids. From germline, CDR1 is MNHEY and CDR2 SMNVEV (reference sequence). CDR3 sequence: CASSLNPVNTEAFF. The CDR3 DNA sequence: TGTGCCAGCAGTTTAAATCCGGTGAACACTGAAGCTTTCTTT.

This chain joins TRBV5-1 and TRBJ1-1; a weak D match, TRBD1 (6 bases). This CDR3 comprises 13 residues. V lost 4 bases and J lost 5, with 12 bases in between. CDR1 and CDR2 from the germline V gene are SGHRS and YFSETQ. DNA for the CDR3: TGCGCCAGCAGCGAGGGGGGGAGGACTGAAGCTTTCTTT. The encoded protein is CASSEGGRTEAFF.

A single count supports this clone. The chain joins TRBV18 to TRBJ2-5, with D possibly being TRBD2 (5 bases). The CDR3 covers 14 residues. Germline V gene data show CDR1 as KGHSH and CDR2 as LQKENI. The V end was cut by 2 bases, the J end by 7 bases, with 14 bases between. CDR3: CASSPLIESGTQYF. The DNA for the CDR3 is TGTGCCAGCTCACCATTGATTGAAAGCGGGACCCAGTACTTC.

The chain recombines TRBV19 with TRBJ2-1; possibly TRBD2 for D (5 bases). This CDR3 comprises 14 residues. With 3 bases removed from V and 5 bases from J, the gap between germline ends came to 11 bases. Germline V CDR1 and CDR2: LNHDA, SQIVND (reference sequence). In DNA, the CDR3 is TGTGCCAGTAGTATTGGTGCCGGGAACAATGAGCAGTTCTTC. It encodes CASSIGAGNNEQFF.

The chain employs TRBV7-9 and TRBJ2-5; D gene ambiguous. The V and J ends lost 4 bases and 1 base respectively, with 4 bases between them. Germline V gene data show CDR1 as SEHNR and CDR2 as FQNEAQ (reference sequence). The CDR3 sequence is 12 residues long. The CDR3 loop reads CASSSVQETQYF. CDR3 DNA sequence: TGTGCCAGCAGCTCCGTCCAAGAGACCCAGTACTTC.

This clone was observed a few times. The chain uses TRBV5-4 and TRBJ2-3, with D perhaps TRBD2 (6 bases). The CDR3 is 18 amino acids. The germline V and J ends were trimmed by 4 bases and 1 base, with 22 bases remaining between them. The germline V gene has CDR1 SGHNT and CDR2 YYREEE (reference sequence). The CDR3 reads CASSILGFSGGRTDTQYF. CDR3 DNA sequence: TGTGCCAGCAGCATCCTGGGGTTTAGCGGAGGGCGCACAGATACGCAGTATTTT.

V gene TRBV4-1 combines with J gene TRBJ2-7; possible D gene TRBD2, 6 bases. V gave up 0 bases and J gave up 2 bases, with 8 bases separating them. Germline lookup yields CDR1 MGHRA and CDR2 YSYEKL. CDR3 size: 14 residues. The CDR3 reads CASSQELAAYEQYF. The CDR3 DNA is TGCGCCAGCAGCCAAGAATTAGCGGCCTACGAGCAGTACTTC.

The V and J genes are TRBV4-1 and TRBJ1-1, with D uncertain. Germline CDR1 reads MGHRA; CDR2 reads YSYEKL. The germline V and J ends were trimmed by 3 bases and 1 base, with 15 bases remaining between them. The CDR3 length is 16 residues. The CDR3 bases are TGCGCCAGCAGCCATTCTCCCCTGACTCAGAACACTGAAGCTTTCTTT. This codes for CASSHSPLTQNTEAFF.

The V call is TRBV6-1, the J call TRBJ1-1, with 8 bases that match TRBD1. The CDR3 has 14 residues. With 7 bases clipped from V and 5 bases from J, the junction kept 9 bases outside the gene matches. The germline V gene has CDR1 MNHNS and CDR2 SASEGT. The CDR3 loop is CASTRDRGRTEAFF. CDR3 sequence (DNA): TGTGCCAGCACCAGAGACAGGGGTAGGACTGAAGCTTTCTTT.

The chain links TRBV7-9 to TRBJ2-7, with D maybe TRBD1 (6 bases). Trimming removed 0 bases from V and 2 bases from J, with 20 bases in between. This CDR3 has 18 amino acids. CDR1 and CDR2 (germline): SEHNR, FQNEAQ (reference sequence). The CDR3 sequence is CASSLASPLRDTTYEQYF. For the CDR3, the DNA is TGTGCCAGCAGCTTAGCCTCTCCTCTCCGGGACACTACCTACGAGCAGTACTTC.

V usage is TRBV5-1 and J usage is TRBJ2-2, with D perhaps TRBD1 (6 bases). This CDR3 has 16 residues. Per germline, CDR1 SGHRS and CDR2 YFSETQ. V was cut by 0 bases and J by 4 bases, with 13 bases left in between. CDR3 nucleotides: TGCGCCAGCAGCTTGGAAGGGGGAAGGTTCACCGGGGAGCTGTTTTTT. Translation: CASSLEGGRFTGELFF.